One and the same sample provided the 25 T cell receptor beta chains below, sequenced in a study of Graves' ophthalmopathy and Graves' hyperthyroidism. The sequenced template was RNA, covering the TCR beta CDR3 region. HTBI-primed RT-PCR formed the first round, and a multiplex PCR formed the second. TCRdb re-called the multiplex PCR reads with MiXCR, one entry per CDR3 protein. The sample contains about 620,000 distinct CDR3 sequences, over 20% of which appear only once. The sample taken for sequencing was peripheral blood. These receptors were obtained from a woman under 30 with stable Graves' hyperthyroidism. Some clones in this sample may be carry-over from other donors' samples.

Only a few counts were recorded for this clonotype. The J gene is TRBJ2-7, the V gene TRBV11-2; 7 bases fit TRBD2. CDR3 length: 13 amino acids. Germline values: CDR1 SGHAT, CDR2 FQNNGV. Trimming removed 4 bases from V and 4 bases from J; junction bases left unmatched: 4. The CDR3 protein is CASSYQGGYEQYF. DNA of the CDR3: TGTGCCAGCAGCTATCAGGGAGGGTACGAGCAGTACTTC.

This clonotype has ten or more counts. The rearrangement links TRBV12-3 or TRBV12-4 to TRBJ1-2; 7 bases line up with TRBD1. V gave up 5 bases and J gave up 5 bases; unmatched junction bases: 5. This CDR3 has 13 residues. This chain's CDR3 is CASSQGQDYGYTF. Here the CDR3 DNA reads TGTGCCAGCAGTCAAGGACAGGATTATGGCTACACCTTC.

This clonotype occurred many times. The chain links TRBV12-3 or TRBV12-4 to TRBJ2-5, with D possibly being TRBD2 (5 bases). The ends were cut back, 5 bases at V and 5 bases at J, with 18 bases in the middle. The CDR3 consists of 15 residues. CDR3 loop: CASSLDSPVRETQYF. Written as DNA, the CDR3 is TGTGCCAGCAGTCTGGACTCCCCAGTGCGGGAGACCCAGTACTTC.

This clonotype has ten or more counts. The J gene is TRBJ2-7, the V gene TRBV28; no firm D call. Trimming took off 6 bases at V and 6 bases at J, with 12 bases between the two ends. Germline V lookup: CDR1 MDHEN, CDR2 SYDVKM. This CDR3 has 12 amino acids. The CDR3 region is CASSPRKGEQYF. The CDR3 DNA sequence: TGTGCCAGCAGCCCGCGGAAAGGCGAGCAGTACTTC.

This clonotype was observed at least ten times. This chain connects TRBV6-2 or TRBV6-3 to TRBJ1-1; TRBD1 matches 9 bases. Germline loops: CDR1 MNHEY, CDR2 SVGEGT. The V and J ends lost 7 bases and 5 bases, in that order; junction bases with no gene match: 11. CDR3 length equals 15 residues. CDR3 loop: CASTAPGQGRTEAFF. The CDR3 DNA follows: TGTGCCAGCACCGCACCGGGACAGGGACGTACTGAAGCTTTCTTT.

This clonotype was seen repeatedly, ten times or more. The V and J genes are TRBV28 and TRBJ1-5; a weak D match, TRBD1 (5 bases). The CDR3 loop spans 16 amino acids. Trimming left V 8 bases short and J 2 bases short, with 19 bases between. Germline V gene data show CDR1 as MDHEN and CDR2 as SYDVKM. The CDR3 nucleotides read TGTGCCAGCTCCACTCCGGAGGCGACAGGCAATCAGCCCCAGCATTTT. Its translation is CASSTPEATGNQPQHF. Based on the CDR3 plus reference TRBV28 and TRBJ1-5, the full variable domain is DVKVTQSSRYLVKRTGEKVFLECVQDMDHENMFWYRQDPGLGLRLIYFSYDVKMKEKGDIPEGYSVSREKKERFSLILESASTNQTSMYLCASSTPEATGNQPQHFGDGTRLSIL.

This clonotype was observed at least ten times. The chain couples TRBV20-1 to TRBJ1-2; no definite D call. V was trimmed by 3 bases and J by 4 bases, leaving 15 bases between them. The germline CDR1 and CDR2 sequences are DFQATT and SNEGSKA (reference sequence). This CDR3 is built from 14 residues. CDR3 residues: CSASVGRVSYGYTF. DNA of the CDR3: TGCAGTGCTAGTGTAGGGCGCGTAAGCTATGGCTACACCTTC.

This rearrangement joins TRBV14 to TRBJ2-7, with D tentatively TRBD2 (6 bases). The ends were cut back, 1 base at V and 5 bases at J, with 12 bases in the middle. The CDR3 extends over 14 amino acids. Germline CDR1 reads SGHDN; CDR2 reads FVKESK. The chain's CDR3 is CASSQAGAPHEQYF. In DNA, the CDR3 is TGTGCCAGCAGCCAAGCGGGAGCCCCCCACGAGCAGTACTTC.

The chain carries TRBV5-1 and TRBJ2-4; D may be TRBD2 (5 bases). The V gene's germline CDR1 is SGHRS and CDR2 YFSETQ. This CDR3 spans 15 amino acids. The V end was cut by 7 bases, the J end by 0 bases, with 14 bases between. CDR3 nucleotide sequence: TGCGCCAGCCGTCGAACGGGGTTAGCCAAAAACATTCAGTACTTC. Encoded protein: CASRRTGLAKNIQYF.

This clonotype came up a few times. Since a much larger clone is just one base distant, this may be a read error. The chain joins TRBV30 to TRBJ1-1; D not certain. The CDR3 length is 11 residues. Germline lookup yields CDR1 GTSNPN and CDR2 SVGIG (reference sequence). In nucleotides, the CDR3 is TGTGCCTGGAGTCGTGGTTCTGAAGTTTTCTTT. Translated, it gives CAWSRGSEVFF.

The V call is TRBV20-1, the J call TRBJ1-1; D gene ambiguous. The V gene lost 3 bases and the J gene lost 0 bases, with 11 bases spanning the gap. The CDR3 has 14 amino acids. Germline V gene data show CDR1 as DFQATT and CDR2 as SNEGSKA (reference sequence). This CDR3 reads CSASISGLNTEAFF. Written as DNA, the CDR3 is TGCAGTGCTAGCATTTCAGGATTGAACACTGAAGCTTTCTTT.

The chain uses TRBV20-1 and TRBJ1-5, with TRBD1 as a possible D gene (5 bases). Deletions cut 2 bases from V and 3 bases from J, with 14 bases between. The length of the CDR3 is 15 residues. Germline CDR1 and CDR2: DFQATT and SNEGSKA (reference sequence). The DNA for the CDR3 is TGCAGTGCTAGACAGTGGGCAGGACACAATCAGCCCCAGCATTTT. Translation gives CSARQWAGHNQPQHF.

Ten or more counts support this clonotype. V gene TRBV6-1 combines with J gene TRBJ1-1, with TRBD1 as a possible D gene (6 bases). The germline V gene has CDR1 MNHNS and CDR2 SASEGT. The CDR3 length is 15 residues. Trimming took 6 bases from V and 3 from J, leaving 17 bases between them. The CDR3: CASRNSNREDTEAFF. In nucleotides, the CDR3 is TGTGCCAGCAGAAACAGTAACAGGGAGGACACTGAAGCTTTCTTT.

The rearrangement links TRBV6-9 to TRBJ1-2; D not certain. From germline, CDR1 is MNHGY and CDR2 SVAAGI. This CDR3 region has 13 residues. V was clipped by 0 bases and J by 3 bases, with 5 bases between them. CDR3 loop: CASSYSEYYGYTF. DNA for the CDR3: TGTGCCAGCAGTTATTCCGAATACTATGGCTACACCTTC.

This clonotype was seen repeatedly, ten times or more. The rearrangement uses TRBV30 and TRBJ2-7; 9 bases fit TRBD1. The CDR3 is 16 residues long. With 1 base clipped from V and 2 bases from J, the junction kept 9 bases outside the gene matches. Germline loops: CDR1 GTSNPN, CDR2 SVGIG (reference sequence). DNA for the CDR3: TGTGCCTGGAGTGACTCTCCCGGGACAGGGACCTACGAGCAGTACTTC. As protein: CAWSDSPGTGTYEQYF. The entire variable domain, with the rest obtained from reference TRBV30 and TRBJ2-7, is as follows: SQTIHQWPATLVQPVGSPLSLECTVEGTSNPNLYWYRQAAGRGLQLLFYSVGIGQISSEVPQNLSASRPQDRQFILSSKKLLLSDSGFYLCAWSDSPGTGTYEQYFGPGTRLTVT.

The J gene is TRBJ1-1, the V gene TRBV12-5, with TRBD1 as a possible D gene (5 bases). The CDR3 is 16 residues long. The germline gives CDR1 LGHNT, CDR2 FRNRAP. Trimming cost V 0 bases and J 3 bases, with 14 bases left between them. The CDR3: CASGLVLGVGHTEAFF. The CDR3 DNA reads TGTGCTAGTGGTTTGGTACTCGGGGTGGGGCACACTGAAGCTTTCTTT.

This clonotype has ten or more counts. The V and J genes are TRBV6-5 and TRBJ2-5, with D maybe TRBD1 (5 bases). In germline, CDR1 is MNHEY, CDR2 SVGAGI. This CDR3 spans 15 amino acids. V was shortened by 0 bases and J by 5 bases, with 13 bases between the two germline ends. DNA for the CDR3: TGTGCCAGCAGTTACTCGATAGGGGAATCCGAGACCCAGTACTTC. Translation: CASSYSIGESETQYF.

This clonotype was seen ten or more times. This chain links TRBV20-1 with TRBJ1-6; maybe TRBD1 (6 bases). This CDR3 is built from 15 residues. Germline loops: CDR1 DFQATT, CDR2 SNEGSKA (reference sequence). Trimming removed 3 bases from V and 5 bases from J, with 14 bases in between. CDR3 nucleotide sequence: TGCAGTGCTAGCGATTACCGGACAGATAATTCACCCCTCCACTTT. It specifies CSASDYRTDNSPLHF.

Ten or more counts support this clonotype. The rearrangement links TRBV12-3 or TRBV12-4 to TRBJ2-7; a weak D match, TRBD2 (5 bases). V lost 5 bases and J lost 0, with 14 bases in between. The CDR3 has 15 amino acids. The CDR3 DNA follows: TGTGCCAGCAGTGTCCGGGATTCGAGCTCCTACGAGCAGTACTTC. This sequence encodes CASSVRDSSSYEQYF.

The chain uses TRBV19 and TRBJ2-7; 11 bases are a match to TRBD2. There are 22 residues in the CDR3. The ends lost 5 bases at V and 3 bases at J; junction bases unmatched: 27. Germline V gene lookup returns CDR1 LNHDA and CDR2 SQIVND (reference sequence). The DNA for the CDR3 is TGTGCCAGTAGTCCGCGTCCCCCCTTACTAGCGGGAGTTGGCCTGGGCCTCTACGAGCAGTACTTC. Protein: CASSPRPPLLAGVGLGLYEQYF.

At least ten counts were recorded for this clonotype. The V call is TRBV5-1, the J call TRBJ2-7; TRBD2 matches 10 bases. CDR1 and CDR2 from the germline V gene are SGHRS and YFSETQ. V lost 4 bases and J lost 3; bases outside the gene matches: 10. The CDR3 has 16 amino acids. The CDR3 loop reads CASSPAGLAFDYEQYF. The CDR3 DNA is TGCGCCAGCAGCCCGGCGGGACTAGCGTTTGACTACGAGCAGTACTTC. The full variable domain, with the rest looked up from reference TRBV5-1 and TRBJ2-7, is KAGVTQTPRYLIKTRGQQVTLSCSPISGHRSVSWYQQTPGQGLQFLFEYFSETQRNKGNFPGRFSGRQFSNSRSEMNVSTLELGDSALYLCASSPAGLAFDYEQYFGPGTRLTVT.

There are many counts of this clonotype. V gene TRBV20-1 combines with J gene TRBJ1-1; D perhaps matches TRBD1 (5 bases). The CDR3 totals 12 residues. CDR1 and CDR2 from the germline V gene are DFQATT and SNEGSKA (reference sequence). Trimming removed 0 bases from V and 7 bases from J, with 9 bases in between. The CDR3, as DNA: TGCAGTGCTAGAGAGGGGAGGGGTGAAGCTTTCTTT. Translation: CSAREGRGEAFF.

This clonotype was detected many times. The genes are TRBV15 and TRBJ1-1; D ambiguous. Germline V lookup: CDR1 LNHNV, CDR2 YYDKDF (reference sequence). This CDR3 is built from 14 residues. The V gene lost 8 bases and the J gene lost 3 bases, with 16 bases spanning the gap. CDR3 DNA sequence: TGTGCCACCCAATTGAGATTCTTGCACACTGAAGCTTTCTTT. It encodes CATQLRFLHTEAFF.

The CDR3: CASSSGGGNEQFF. Written as DNA, the CDR3 is TGTGCCAGCAGCTCGGGGGGGGGCAATGAGCAGTTCTTC. This chain uses TRBV3-1 with TRBJ2-1, with TRBD2 matching 8 bases. CDR1 LGHDT and CDR2 YNNKEL come from the germline V gene (reference sequence). The junction had 3 bases not matched to a gene; V was cut back by 5 bases and J by 6 bases. The CDR3 runs to 13 residues.

V and J are TRBV20-1 and TRBJ2-5; 11 bases are shared with TRBD2. The CDR3 covers 13 residues. V lost 6 bases, J lost 5 bases, and 5 bases stayed unmatched. Germline V gives CDR1 DFQATT, CDR2 SNEGSKA (reference sequence). This CDR3 is CSAMTSGMETQYF. CDR3 DNA sequence: TGCAGTGCCATGACTAGCGGGATGGAGACCCAGTACTTC.